This T cell receptor (beta chain) derives from a study of T-cell memory formation after mild COVID-19. TCRdb reprocessed the 5' RACE reads with MiXCR, giving one entry per CDR3 protein. The sample holds hundreds of thousands of distinct CDR3 sequences, roughly 18% seen once. The length of the CDR3 is 16 residues. The junction had 8 bases not matched to a gene; V was cut back by 4 bases and J by 4 bases. The V gene's germline CDR1 is SGDLS and CDR2 YYNGEE. Study-level results: The pre-infection memory compartment contained some responding clones, suggesting cross-reactive memory joined.

This clonotype was found a few times. Its specificity is unknown. This sequence originates from an adult woman who had mild COVID-19 (a few samples of this study predate the infection). Cell type and time point are not known. Sequencing used PBMCs or a T cell subset sorted from them (not recorded which). The J gene is TRBJ2-3, the V gene TRBV9; 11 positions match TRBD1. The CDR3: CASSSGTGGGADTQYF. The CDR3, as DNA: TGTGCCAGCAGCTCCGGGACAGGGGGAGGGGCAGATACGCAGTATTTT. Based on the CDR3 plus reference TRBV9 and TRBJ2-3, the full variable domain is DSGVTQTPKHLITATGQRVTLRCSPRSGDLSVYWYQQSLDQGLQFLIQYYNGEERAKGNILERFSAQQFPDLHSELNLSSLELGDSALYFCASSSGTGGGADTQYFGPGTRLTVL.